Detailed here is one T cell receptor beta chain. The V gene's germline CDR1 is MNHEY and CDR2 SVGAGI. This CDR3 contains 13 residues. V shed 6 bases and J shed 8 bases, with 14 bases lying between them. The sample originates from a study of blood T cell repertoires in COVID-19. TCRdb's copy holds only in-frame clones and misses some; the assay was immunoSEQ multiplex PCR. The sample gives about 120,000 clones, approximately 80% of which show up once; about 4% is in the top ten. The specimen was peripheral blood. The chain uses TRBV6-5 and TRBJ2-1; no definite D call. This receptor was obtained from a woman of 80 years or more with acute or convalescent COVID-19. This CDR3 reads CASSYNPDDEQFF. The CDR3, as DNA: TGTGCCAGCAGCTATAACCCTGATGATGAGCAGTTCTTC.